This T cell receptor beta chain was retrieved from a study of blood T cells in healthy people across ages. Looked up from germline, CDR1 is MNHEY and CDR2 is SMNVEV (reference sequence). V was cut by 2 bases and J by 3 bases, with 14 bases left in between. This CDR3 comprises 15 residues. The second PCR ran about 6 to 12 cycles with a sample-barcoded 5' primer and J-beta primers. TCRdb reprocessed the 5' RACE reads with MiXCR, giving one entry per CDR3 protein. The sample lists under 1,000,000 distinct CDR3 sequences, about 36% occurring once. The chain carries TRBV27 and TRBJ2-7; D gene unclear. This receptor was taken from a man between 18 and 29 years old in good health. The sequencing input was blood. CDR3 in DNA: TGTGCCAGCAGTTTAGAACCCCGGCAGAGCTACGAGCAGTACTTC. It codes for CASSLEPRQSYEQYF.